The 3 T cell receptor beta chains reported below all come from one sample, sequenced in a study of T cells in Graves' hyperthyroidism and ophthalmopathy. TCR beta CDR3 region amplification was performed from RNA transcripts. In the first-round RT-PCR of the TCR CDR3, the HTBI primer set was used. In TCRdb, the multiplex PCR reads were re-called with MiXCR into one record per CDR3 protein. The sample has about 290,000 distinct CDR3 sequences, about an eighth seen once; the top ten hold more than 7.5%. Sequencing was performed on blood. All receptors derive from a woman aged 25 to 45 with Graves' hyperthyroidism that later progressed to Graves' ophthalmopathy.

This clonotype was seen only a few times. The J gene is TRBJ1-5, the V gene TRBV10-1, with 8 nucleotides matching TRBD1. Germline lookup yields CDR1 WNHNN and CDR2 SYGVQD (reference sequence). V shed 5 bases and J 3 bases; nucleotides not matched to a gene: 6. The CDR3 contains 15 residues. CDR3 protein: CASSRRTGNNQPQHF. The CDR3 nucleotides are TGCGCCAGCAGTCGTAGGACAGGGAACAATCAGCCCCAGCATTTT.

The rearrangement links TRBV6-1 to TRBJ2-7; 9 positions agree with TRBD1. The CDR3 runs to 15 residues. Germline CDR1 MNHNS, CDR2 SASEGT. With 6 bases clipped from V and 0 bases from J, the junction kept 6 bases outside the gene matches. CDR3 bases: TGTGCCAGCAGACCTCCGGGACAGGGCTCCTACGAGCAGTACTTC. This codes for CASRPPGQGSYEQYF.

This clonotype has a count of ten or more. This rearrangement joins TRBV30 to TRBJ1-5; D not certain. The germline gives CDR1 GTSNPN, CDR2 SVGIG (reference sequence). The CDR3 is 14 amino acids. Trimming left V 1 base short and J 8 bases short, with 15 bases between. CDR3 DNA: TGTGCCTGGAGTGGGTTAATGGTTTCGGAGCCCCAGCATTTT. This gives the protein CAWSGLMVSEPQHF.